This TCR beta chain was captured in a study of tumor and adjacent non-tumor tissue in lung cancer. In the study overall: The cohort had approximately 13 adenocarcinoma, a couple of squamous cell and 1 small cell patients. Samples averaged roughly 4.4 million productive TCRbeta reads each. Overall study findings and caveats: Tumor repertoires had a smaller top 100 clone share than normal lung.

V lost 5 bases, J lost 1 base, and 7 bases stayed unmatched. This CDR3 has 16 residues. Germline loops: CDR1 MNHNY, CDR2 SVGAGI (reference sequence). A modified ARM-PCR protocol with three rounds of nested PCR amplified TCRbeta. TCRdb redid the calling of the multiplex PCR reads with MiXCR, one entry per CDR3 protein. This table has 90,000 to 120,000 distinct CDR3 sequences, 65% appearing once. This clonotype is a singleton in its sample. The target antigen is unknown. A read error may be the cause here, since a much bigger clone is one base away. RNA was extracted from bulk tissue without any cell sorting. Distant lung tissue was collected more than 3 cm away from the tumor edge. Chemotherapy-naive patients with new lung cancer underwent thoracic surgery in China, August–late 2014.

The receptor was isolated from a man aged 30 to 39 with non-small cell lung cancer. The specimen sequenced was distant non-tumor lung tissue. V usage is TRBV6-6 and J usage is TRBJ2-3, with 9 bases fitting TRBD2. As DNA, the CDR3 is TGTGCCAGCAGTCGGACCGGGACTAGCTGCACAGATACGCAGTATTTT. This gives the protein CASSRTGTSCTDTQYF.